What follows are 27 T cell receptor beta chains derived from one specimen sequenced in a study of B cell selection in AIRE deficiency. Regulatory T cells were sorted as CD4+CD25hiCD127low/negative cells. Profiled with immunoSEQ multiplex PCR; TCRdb holds only in-frame clones, not every one. The sample lists over 20,000 clones, approximately 92% occurring once. The sequencing sample was made of CD4+CD25+ Tregs sorted from PBMCs. These receptors were obtained from a human donor in good health.

The chain carries TRBV11-3 and TRBJ2-2, with unresolved D. Germline V gives CDR1 SGHNT, CDR2 YENEEA. Trimming left V 7 bases short and J 3 bases short, with 3 bases between. The CDR3 has 11 amino acids. The chain's CDR3 is CASTDTGELFF. CDR3 sequence (DNA): TGTGCCAGCACCGACACCGGGGAGCTGTTTTTT.

J is TRBJ2-7 and V is TRBV7-7; D is possibly TRBD1 (5 bases). V was clipped by 1 base and J by 6 bases, with 16 bases between them. CDR1 and CDR2 (germline): SSHAT, FNYEAQ (reference sequence). The CDR3 is 15 amino acids. Written as DNA, the CDR3 is TGTGCCAGCAGCTTAGGGCCGCAGGGCGGCGGCGAGCAGTACTTC. It translates to CASSLGPQGGGEQYF.

On this clone: One end of the junction varies from germline; a read error may be responsible. Distinct nucleotide sequences in the sample also encode this CDR3. The chain links TRBV6-1 to TRBJ1-2; D remains ambiguous. The CDR3 is 14 amino acids. Germline V gene data show CDR1 as MNHNS and CDR2 as SASEGT. The CDR3 loop reads CASSEGPNNYGYTF. The CDR3 nucleotides read TGTGCCAGTAGTGAGGGTCCTAATAACTATGGCTACACCTTC.

The chain couples TRBV29-1 to TRBJ1-1; tentatively, D is TRBD1 (6 bases). Germline lookup yields CDR1 SQVTM and CDR2 ANQGSEA. This CDR3 contains 14 residues. The V end was cut by 7 bases, the J end by 3 bases, with 18 bases between. The CDR3 region has the DNA TGCAGCGCCGTGAGGGGGGGGAGGTACACTGAAGCTTTCTTT. Translating it yields CSAVRGGRYTEAFF.

The V gene is TRBV5-1, the J gene TRBJ2-7, with 10 positions matching TRBD1. The germline V gene encodes CDR1 SGHRS and CDR2 YFSETQ. The CDR3 has 14 residues. Trimming at V came to 3 bases and at J to 3 bases, leaving 3 bases not matched to a gene. CDR3 bases: TGCGCCAGCAGCTCCCGGACAGGGGGCTACGAGCAGTACTTC. It translates to CASSSRTGGYEQYF.

This chain joins TRBV5-6 and TRBJ2-1; 9 bases are shared with TRBD1. V shed 5 bases, J shed 15 bases, and the junction held 9 bases outside the gene matches. The CDR3 contains 12 residues. CDR1 is SGHDT and CDR2 is YYEEEE in the germline V gene. The CDR3 loop is CASRTGTGLWFF. DNA for the CDR3: TGTGCCAGCAGAACCGGGACAGGGTTGTGGTTCTTC.

This clone was seen just once. V is TRBV19 and J is TRBJ1-6; D is perhaps TRBD1 (5 bases). Between the trimmed V and J ends, which lost 3 bases and 0 bases, there was a span of 9 bases. The V gene's germline CDR1 is LNHDA and CDR2 SQIVND (reference sequence). The CDR3 runs 16 residues. The CDR3 sequence: CASSISTGSYNSPLHF. The CDR3, as DNA: TGTGCCAGTAGTATCTCCACAGGCTCCTATAATTCACCCCTCCACTTT.

This rearrangement joins TRBV5-1 to TRBJ2-3, with 9 bases matching TRBD1. The CDR3 length is 15 residues. The junction had 4 bases not matched to a gene; V was cut back by 4 bases and J by 1 base. Per the germline V gene, CDR1 is SGHRS and CDR2 is YFSETQ. The CDR3 loop is CASSLQGAGTDTQYF. CDR3 DNA: TGCGCCAGCAGCCTACAGGGGGCTGGCACAGATACGCAGTATTTT.

This rearrangement joins TRBV19 to TRBJ1-2, with D unresolved. Germline CDR1 is LNHDA and CDR2 is SQIVND (reference sequence). The CDR3 consists of 13 residues. V was pared by 4 bases and J by 8 bases, with 14 bases between. The CDR3 DNA sequence: TGTGCCAGTAGTAGCAGCGGGGAGAGCGGCTACACCTTC. Its translation: CASSSSGESGYTF.

DNA of the CDR3: TGTGCCAGCAGCTTCGACAGGGCTTCGGAAAAACTGTTTTTT. It translates to CASSFDRASEKLFF. This sequence joins TRBV7-2 and TRBJ1-4; 7 nucleotides match TRBD1. V was pared by 3 bases and J by 8 bases, with 6 bases of the junction left unmatched. Germline V gene lookup returns CDR1 SGHTA and CDR2 FQGNSA. This CDR3 has 14 amino acids.

This clone was observed once. The chain links TRBV19 to TRBJ2-2; 8 nucleotides agree with TRBD1. The J segment lost 4 bases and the V segment lost 5 bases, leaving 6 bases of the junction unmatched. The CDR3 loop spans 15 amino acids. Per germline, CDR1 LNHDA and CDR2 SQIVND (reference sequence). The CDR3 DNA is TGTGCCAGTAGTCCAGGACAGGGCGGCACCGGGGAGCTGTTTTTT. The encoded protein is CASSPGQGGTGELFF.

The chain employs TRBV15 and TRBJ2-7; 9 bases align to TRBD1. The V gene's germline CDR1 is LNHNV and CDR2 YYDKDF (reference sequence). The CDR3 extends over 17 amino acids. The V gene end was trimmed by 5 bases and the J gene end by 0 bases; junction bases not matched to a gene: 11. As DNA, the CDR3 is TGTGCCACCAGCTCAGGACAGGGGTCCTTTCCCTCCTACGAGCAGTACTTC. Translated, it gives CATSSGQGSFPSYEQYF.

This sequence joins TRBV15 and TRBJ2-7, with a possible D match to TRBD1 (6 bases). There are 15 residues in the CDR3. V lost 0 bases and J 2 bases, leaving 11 bases between the germline ends. The germline CDR1 and CDR2 sequences are LNHNV and YYDKDF (reference sequence). This CDR3 reads CATSRDGTTPYEQYF. CDR3 bases: TGTGCCACCAGCAGAGATGGGACAACTCCCTACGAGCAGTACTTC. Combining the CDR3 with reference TRBV15 and TRBJ2-7 gives the whole variable domain DAMVIQNPRYQVTQFGKPVTLSCSQTLNHNVMYWYQQKSSQAPKLLFHYYDKDFNNEADTPDNFQSRRPNTSFCFLDIRSPGLGDTAMYLCATSRDGTTPYEQYFGPGTRLTVT.

The rearrangement uses TRBV19 and TRBJ1-2, with D possibly matching TRBD1 (5 bases). In germline, CDR1 is LNHDA, CDR2 SQIVND (reference sequence). This CDR3 is 13 amino acids long. V was pared by 10 bases and J by 2 bases, with 14 bases between. The CDR3 here is CATDSGTNYGYTF. For the CDR3, the DNA is TGTGCCACAGACTCCGGGACGAACTATGGCTACACCTTC.

This chain links TRBV27 with TRBJ2-1; 11 nucleotides agree with TRBD2. The germline V gene has CDR1 MNHEY and CDR2 SMNVEV (reference sequence). The CDR3 loop spans 16 amino acids. Trimming at V came to 6 bases and at J to 7 bases, leaving 11 bases not matched to a gene. The CDR3 sequence is CASSHSGGALRNEQFF. The CDR3 nucleotides are TGTGCCAGCAGCCATAGCGGGGGGGCTTTACGGAATGAGCAGTTCTTC.

This chain connects TRBV2 to TRBJ2-7; D is uncertain. This CDR3 is 11 amino acids long. V lost 4 bases, J lost 3 bases, and 4 bases lay in between. CDR1 and CDR2 (germline): SNHLY, FYNNEI. The CDR3, as DNA: TGTGCCAGCAGTGTTCACTACGAGCAGTACTTC. It translates to CASSVHYEQYF.

V is TRBV4-3 and J is TRBJ1-4, with 10 bases lining up with TRBD1. The CDR3 runs 15 residues. Per germline, CDR1 LGHNA and CDR2 YSLEER. Germline trimming cut 0 bases from V and 5 bases from J; bases unmatched to any gene: 0. DNA of the CDR3: TGCGCCAGCAGCCAAGAGGGACAGGGGAATGAAAAACTGTTTTTT. Protein sequence: CASSQEGQGNEKLFF.

Here the CDR3 DNA reads TGCGCCAGCAGCTTGGGACCTGGAAACACCATATATTTT. The encoded protein is CASSLGPGNTIYF. This chain uses TRBV5-1 with TRBJ1-3; D is unresolved. V was clipped by 0 bases and J by 2 bases, with 3 bases between them. Per germline, CDR1 SGHRS and CDR2 YFSETQ. The CDR3 loop spans 13 amino acids.

The chain is built from TRBV7-9 and TRBJ2-2, with D possibly being TRBD1 (5 bases). The V and J ends lost 0 bases and 2 bases respectively, with 7 bases between them. Germline assignment: CDR1 SEHNR and CDR2 FQNEAQ (reference sequence). This CDR3 has 15 amino acids. CDR3 loop: CASSLADRNTGELFF. For the CDR3, the DNA is TGTGCCAGCAGCTTAGCAGACAGAAACACCGGGGAGCTGTTTTTT.

The gene calls are TRBV18 and TRBJ2-7; possibly TRBD2 for D (6 bases). Germline-derived CDR1 and CDR2 are KGHSH and LQKENI. CDR3 size: 12 residues. V was clipped by 3 bases and J by 8 bases, with 11 bases between them. The CDR3 loop is CASSPAGSQQYF. CDR3 nucleotide sequence: TGTGCCAGCTCACCGGCGGGATCTCAGCAGTACTTC. The complete variable domain, with remaining parts taken from reference TRBV18 and TRBJ2-7, reads NAGVMQNPRHLVRRRGQEARLRCSPMKGHSHVYWYRQLPEEGLKFMVYLQKENIIDESGMPKERFSAEFPKEGPSILRIQQVVRGDSAAYFCASSPAGSQQYFGPGTRLTVT.

The chain recombines TRBV7-6 with TRBJ2-2; D perhaps matches TRBD1 (6 bases). The CDR3 loop spans 17 amino acids. Germline V lookup: CDR1 SGHVS, CDR2 FNYEAQ. The V and J ends lost 5 bases and 2 bases respectively, with 18 bases between them. The chain's CDR3 is CASSQTRPTGNTGELFF. The CDR3 region has the DNA TGTGCCAGCAGCCAAACCCGCCCGACAGGAAACACCGGGGAGCTGTTTTTT.

V and J are TRBV28 and TRBJ1-2; D is undetermined. This CDR3 has 13 amino acids. V was trimmed by 7 bases and J by 3 bases, leaving 12 bases between them. Germline V gene sequence: CDR1 MDHEN, CDR2 SYDVKM. This chain's CDR3 is CASTSGSHYGYTF. Written as DNA, the CDR3 is TGTGCCAGCACCAGTGGGTCCCACTATGGCTACACCTTC.

V and J are TRBV2 and TRBJ2-1, with D perhaps TRBD2 (6 bases). The CDR3 spans 16 residues. Trimming stripped 7 bases from V and 0 bases from J, with 16 bases between. Germline assignment: CDR1 SNHLY and CDR2 FYNNEI. Here the CDR3 DNA reads TGTGCCAGCAAGCGGGTTGGGGGGTTCTCCTACAATGAGCAGTTCTTC. This codes for CASKRVGGFSYNEQFF.

The V gene is TRBV4-3, the J gene TRBJ1-4; 9 bases align to TRBD1. The V gene's germline CDR1 is LGHNA and CDR2 YSLEER. CDR3 size: 15 residues. The V segment lost 1 base and the J segment 5 bases; nucleotides outside the gene matches: 2. This CDR3 is CASSQGDRDNEKLFF. The CDR3 bases are TGCGCCAGCAGCCAAGGGGACAGGGACAATGAAAAACTGTTTTTT.

This chain links TRBV19 with TRBJ2-7; the D is unclear. From germline, CDR1 is LNHDA and CDR2 SQIVND (reference sequence). V was pared by 5 bases and J by 8 bases, with 22 bases between. The CDR3 length is 15 residues. CDR3 in DNA: TGTGCCAGTAGTTCCCGGCAGGAATTCCCTACGAAGCAGTACTTC. It specifies CASSSRQEFPTKQYF.

This sequence joins TRBV19 and TRBJ1-6; 8 nucleotides match TRBD1. V lost 5 bases and J lost 0; bases outside the gene matches: 9. The germline V gene has CDR1 LNHDA and CDR2 SQIVND (reference sequence). CDR3 size: 18 residues. In DNA form, the CDR3 reads TGTGCCAGTAGTCGGACAGGGACCTCTAGCTCCTATAATTCACCCCTCCACTTT. Encoded protein: CASSRTGTSSSYNSPLHF. The entire variable domain, with the rest obtained from reference TRBV19 and TRBJ1-6, is as follows: DGGITQSPKYLFRKEGQNVTLSCEQNLNHDAMYWYRQDPGQGLRLIYYSQIVNDFQKGDIAEGYSVSREKKESFPLTVTSAQKNPTAFYLCASSRTGTSSSYNSPLHFGNGTRLTVT.

The chain links TRBV7-2 to TRBJ2-2, with D possibly matching TRBD2 (5 bases). Germline V CDR1 and CDR2: SGHTA, FQGNSA. V lost 5 bases, J lost 6 bases, and 10 bases lay in between. The CDR3 is 13 residues long. CDR3 nucleotides: TGTGCCAGCAGCATCACTAGTCCCGGGGAGCTGTTTTTT. Translated: CASSITSPGELFF.